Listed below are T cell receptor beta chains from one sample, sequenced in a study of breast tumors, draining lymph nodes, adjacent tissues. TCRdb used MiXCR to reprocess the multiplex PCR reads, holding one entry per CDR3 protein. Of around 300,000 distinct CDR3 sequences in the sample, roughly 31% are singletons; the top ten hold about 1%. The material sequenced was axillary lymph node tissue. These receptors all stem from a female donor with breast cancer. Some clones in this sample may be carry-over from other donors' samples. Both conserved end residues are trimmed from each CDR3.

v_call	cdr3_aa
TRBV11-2	ASSLNGASSYEQY
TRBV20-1	SASSPGQVNSPLH
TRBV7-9	ASSLGGRISGANLLA
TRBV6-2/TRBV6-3	ASRQKIGLTTYNEQF
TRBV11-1	ASSPRGHSTDTQY
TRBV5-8	ASSPQPAPPYEQY
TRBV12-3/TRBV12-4	ASNPVGAGELF
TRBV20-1	SVERLAGGLYSEQF
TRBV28	ASRSSGVGGANVLT
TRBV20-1	SARDAGGTLGADTQY
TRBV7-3	ASSMSSGGEQF
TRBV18	ASSPGGGNEQF
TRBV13	ASSLIRGNTIY
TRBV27	ASSPRGGINEQY
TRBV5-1	ASSLGQRGDTQY
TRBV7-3	VSSFAGPNNEQF
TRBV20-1	SARAGGGQPQH
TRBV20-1	SASVVFGTSGRVGEQY
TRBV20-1	SARRSDNNNSPLH
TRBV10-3	AISDPSTSPDTQY
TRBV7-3	ASSKIGVSGRGVTYNEQF
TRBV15	ATSSPGGGTHANYGYT
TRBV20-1	SARDFGPSVEYEQY
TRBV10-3	AIRGTSGELF
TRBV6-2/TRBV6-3	ASSLVSGGFVVGYT
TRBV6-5	ASSRSGQSFYGYT
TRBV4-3	ASSQNRGGISGSGYT
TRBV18	ASSPSVPRSYEQY
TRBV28	ASSTPDRGVKLF
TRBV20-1	SAILGARDTDTQY
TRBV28	ASCRSSQETQY
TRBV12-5	ASGLEAATDQPQH
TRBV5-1	ASSLGPSGGTDTQY
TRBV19	ASSTLGGLGNQPQH
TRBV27	ASARTPYEQY
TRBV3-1	ASSQGGGGQPQH
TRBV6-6	ASSHSGLDYEQY
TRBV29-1	SVDPAGGYGYT
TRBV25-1	ASSLAGPNTGELF
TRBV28	ASSLPQGTGGKTQY
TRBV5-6	ASSWNRGLNEKLF
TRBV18	ASSQRIAEQETQY
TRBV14	ASSPVRGPYKQY
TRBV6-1	ASGTSGSSYNEQF
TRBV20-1	SAPRGVSYNEQF
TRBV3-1	ASSHATGGQETQY
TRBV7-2	ASSPSGGTPLGRY